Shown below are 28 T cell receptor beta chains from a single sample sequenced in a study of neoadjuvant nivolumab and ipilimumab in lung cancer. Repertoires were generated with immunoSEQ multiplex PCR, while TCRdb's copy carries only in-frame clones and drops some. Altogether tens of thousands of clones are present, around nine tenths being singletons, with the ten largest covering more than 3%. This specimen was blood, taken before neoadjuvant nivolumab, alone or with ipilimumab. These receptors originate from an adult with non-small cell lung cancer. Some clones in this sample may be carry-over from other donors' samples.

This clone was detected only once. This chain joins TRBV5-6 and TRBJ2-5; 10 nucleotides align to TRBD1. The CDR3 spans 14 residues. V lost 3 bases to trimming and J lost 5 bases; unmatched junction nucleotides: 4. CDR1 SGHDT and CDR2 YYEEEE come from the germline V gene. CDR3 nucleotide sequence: TGTGCCAGCAGCTACGACAGGGGGCGGGAGACCCAGTACTTC. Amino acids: CASSYDRGRETQYF. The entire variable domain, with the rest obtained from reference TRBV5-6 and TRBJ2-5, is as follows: DAGVTQSPTHLIKTRGQQVTLRCSPKSGHDTVSWYQQALGQGPQFIFQYYEEEERQRGNFPDRFSGHQFPNYSSELNVNALLLGDSALYLCASSYDRGRETQYFGPGTRLLVL.

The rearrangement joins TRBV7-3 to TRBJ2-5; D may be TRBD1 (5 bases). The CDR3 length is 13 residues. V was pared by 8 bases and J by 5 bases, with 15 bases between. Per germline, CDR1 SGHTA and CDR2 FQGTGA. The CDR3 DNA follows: TGTGCCAGCTCTAGGGGTTTCCAGGAGACCCAGTACTTC. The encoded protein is CASSRGFQETQYF.

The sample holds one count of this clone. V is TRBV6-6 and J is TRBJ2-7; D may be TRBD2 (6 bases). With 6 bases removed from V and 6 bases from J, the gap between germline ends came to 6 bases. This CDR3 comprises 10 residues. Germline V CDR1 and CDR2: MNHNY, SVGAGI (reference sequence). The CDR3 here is CASSGSEQYF. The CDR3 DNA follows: TGTGCCAGCAGCGGGAGCGAGCAGTACTTC.

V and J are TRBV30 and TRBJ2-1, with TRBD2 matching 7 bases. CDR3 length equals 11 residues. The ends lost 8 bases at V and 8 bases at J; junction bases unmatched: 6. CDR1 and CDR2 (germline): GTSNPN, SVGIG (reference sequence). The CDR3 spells CATAGSDEQFF. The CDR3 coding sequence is TGTGCCACAGCGGGGAGTGATGAGCAGTTCTTC.

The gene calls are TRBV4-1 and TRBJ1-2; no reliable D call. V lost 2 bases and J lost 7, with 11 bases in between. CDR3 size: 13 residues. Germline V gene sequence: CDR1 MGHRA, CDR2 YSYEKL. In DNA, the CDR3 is TGCGCCAGCAGCCAAACAGAAGGTAGTGGCTACACCTTC. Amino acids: CASSQTEGSGYTF.

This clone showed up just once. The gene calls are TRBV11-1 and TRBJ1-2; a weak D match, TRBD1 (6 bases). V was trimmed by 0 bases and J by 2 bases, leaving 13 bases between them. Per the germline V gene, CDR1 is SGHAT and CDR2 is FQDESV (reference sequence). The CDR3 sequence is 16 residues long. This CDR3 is CASSLAGQGINYGYTF. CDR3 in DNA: TGTGCCAGCAGCTTAGCGGGGCAGGGGATCAACTATGGCTACACCTTC.

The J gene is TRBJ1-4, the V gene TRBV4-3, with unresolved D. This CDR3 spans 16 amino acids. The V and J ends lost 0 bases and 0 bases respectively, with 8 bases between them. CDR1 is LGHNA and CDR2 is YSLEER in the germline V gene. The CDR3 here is CASSQDYGTTNEKLFF. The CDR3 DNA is TGCGCCAGCAGCCAAGACTACGGGACAACTAATGAAAAACTGTTTTTT.

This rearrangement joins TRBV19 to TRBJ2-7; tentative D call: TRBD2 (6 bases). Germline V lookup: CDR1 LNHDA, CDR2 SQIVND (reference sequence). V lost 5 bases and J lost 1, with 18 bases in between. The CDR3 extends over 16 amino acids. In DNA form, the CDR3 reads TGTGCCAGTAGTTCCCACGGGACTTTGGATTCCTACGAGCAGTACTTC. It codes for CASSSHGTLDSYEQYF. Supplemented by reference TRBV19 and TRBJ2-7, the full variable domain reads DGGITQSPKYLFRKEGQNVTLSCEQNLNHDAMYWYRQDPGQGLRLIYYSQIVNDFQKGDIAEGYSVSREKKESFPLTVTSAQKNPTAFYLCASSSHGTLDSYEQYFGPGTRLTVT.

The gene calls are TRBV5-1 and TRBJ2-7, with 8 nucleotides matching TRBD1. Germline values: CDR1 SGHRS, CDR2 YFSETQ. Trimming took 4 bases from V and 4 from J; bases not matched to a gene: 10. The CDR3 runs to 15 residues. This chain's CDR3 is CASSPDQGARYEQYF. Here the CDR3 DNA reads TGCGCCAGCAGCCCTGATCAGGGGGCGCGGTACGAGCAGTACTTC.

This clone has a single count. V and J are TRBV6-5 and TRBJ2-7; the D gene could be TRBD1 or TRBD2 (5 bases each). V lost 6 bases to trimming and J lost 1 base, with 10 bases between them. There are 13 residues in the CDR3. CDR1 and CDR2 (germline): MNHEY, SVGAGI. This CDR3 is CASSHEGSYEQYF. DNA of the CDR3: TGTGCCAGCAGCCACGAGGGGTCCTACGAGCAGTACTTC.

The CDR3 reads CAWSQQGAGEQFF. The CDR3 region has the DNA TGTGCCTGGAGTCAACAGGGGGCAGGGGAGCAGTTCTTC. The chain combines TRBV30 with TRBJ2-1, with TRBD1 identical over 9 bases. The germline V gene has CDR1 GTSNPN and CDR2 SVGIG (reference sequence). There are 13 residues in the CDR3. Trimming at V came to 2 bases and at J to 10 bases, leaving 6 bases not matched to a gene.

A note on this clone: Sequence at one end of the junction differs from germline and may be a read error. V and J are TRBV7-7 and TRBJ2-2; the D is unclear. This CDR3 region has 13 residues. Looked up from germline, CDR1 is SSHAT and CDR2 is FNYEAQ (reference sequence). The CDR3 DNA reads TGTGCTAGCAGTTCTTTAAACACCGGGGAGCTGTTTTTT. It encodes CASSSLNTGELFF.

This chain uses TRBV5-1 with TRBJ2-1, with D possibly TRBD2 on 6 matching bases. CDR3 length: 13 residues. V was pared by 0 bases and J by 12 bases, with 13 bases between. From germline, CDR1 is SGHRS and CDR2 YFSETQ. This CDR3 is CASSLGGGGPQFF. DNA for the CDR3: TGCGCCAGCAGCTTGGGGGGAGGCGGGCCGCAGTTCTTC.

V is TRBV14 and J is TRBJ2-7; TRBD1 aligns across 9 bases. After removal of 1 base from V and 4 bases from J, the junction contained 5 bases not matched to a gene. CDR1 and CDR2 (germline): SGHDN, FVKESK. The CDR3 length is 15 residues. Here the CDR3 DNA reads TGTGCCAGCAGCCAAGGATCGGGACAGGGATACGAGCAGTACTTC. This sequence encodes CASSQGSGQGYEQYF.

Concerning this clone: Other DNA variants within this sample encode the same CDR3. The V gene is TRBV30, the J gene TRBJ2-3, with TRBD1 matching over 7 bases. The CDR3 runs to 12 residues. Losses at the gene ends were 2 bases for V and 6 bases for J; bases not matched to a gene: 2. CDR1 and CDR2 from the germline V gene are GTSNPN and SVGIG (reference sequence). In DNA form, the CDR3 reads TGTGCCTGGAGTCCCAGGGGGGATACGCAGTATTTT. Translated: CAWSPRGDTQYF.

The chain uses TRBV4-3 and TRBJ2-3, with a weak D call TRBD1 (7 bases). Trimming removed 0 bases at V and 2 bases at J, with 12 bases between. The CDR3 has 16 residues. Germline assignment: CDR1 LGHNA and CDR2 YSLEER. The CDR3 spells CASSQEGGGNTDTQYF. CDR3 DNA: TGCGCCAGCAGCCAAGAAGGGGGCGGGAACACAGATACGCAGTATTTT.

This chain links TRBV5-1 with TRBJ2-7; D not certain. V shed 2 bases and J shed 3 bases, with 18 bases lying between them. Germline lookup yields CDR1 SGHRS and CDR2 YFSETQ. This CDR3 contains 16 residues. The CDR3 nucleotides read TGCGCCAGCAGCTTAGATAGCCAGGCCTTGTTCTACGAGCAGTACTTC. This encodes CASSLDSQALFYEQYF. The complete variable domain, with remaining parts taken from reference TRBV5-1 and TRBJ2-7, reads KAGVTQTPRYLIKTRGQQVTLSCSPISGHRSVSWYQQTPGQGLQFLFEYFSETQRNKGNFPGRFSGRQFSNSRSEMNVSTLELGDSALYLCASSLDSQALFYEQYFGPGTRLTVT.

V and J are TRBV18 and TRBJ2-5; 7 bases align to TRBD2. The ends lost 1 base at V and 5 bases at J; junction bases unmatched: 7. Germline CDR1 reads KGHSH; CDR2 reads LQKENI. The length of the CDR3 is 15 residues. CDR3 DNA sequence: TGTGCCAGCTCACCACGGACTAGTCGTGGGGAGACCCAGTACTTC. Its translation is CASSPRTSRGETQYF.

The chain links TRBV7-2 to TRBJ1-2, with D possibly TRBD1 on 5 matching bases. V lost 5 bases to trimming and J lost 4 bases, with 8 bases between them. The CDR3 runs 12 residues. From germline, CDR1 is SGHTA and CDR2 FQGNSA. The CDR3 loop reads CASSPDTYGYTF. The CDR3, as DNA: TGTGCCAGCAGCCCGGACACCTATGGCTACACCTTC.

The CDR3, as DNA: TGTGCCAGCAGCCCCATTGGGAATGAGCAGTTCTTC. Translating it yields CASSPIGNEQFF. The chain has TRBV7-2 and TRBJ2-1; no reliable D call. The length of the CDR3 is 12 residues. V lost 5 bases, J lost 7 bases, and 9 bases lay in between. The germline V gene has CDR1 SGHTA and CDR2 FQGNSA. The full variable domain, completed using reference TRBV7-2 and TRBJ2-1, is GAGVSQSPSNKVTEKGKDVELRCDPISGHTALYWYRQSLGQGLEFLIYFQGNSAPDKSGLPSDRFSAERTGGSVSTLTIQRTQQEDSAVYLCASSPIGNEQFFGPGTRLTVL.

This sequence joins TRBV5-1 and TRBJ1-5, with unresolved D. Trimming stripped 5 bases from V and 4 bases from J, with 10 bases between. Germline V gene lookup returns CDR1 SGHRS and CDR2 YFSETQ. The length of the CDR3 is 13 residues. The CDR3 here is CASRAGLNQPQHF. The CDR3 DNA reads TGCGCCAGCAGGGCAGGTCTAAATCAGCCCCAGCATTTT. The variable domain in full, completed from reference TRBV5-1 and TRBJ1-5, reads KAGVTQTPRYLIKTRGQQVTLSCSPISGHRSVSWYQQTPGQGLQFLFEYFSETQRNKGNFPGRFSGRQFSNSRSEMNVSTLELGDSALYLCASRAGLNQPQHFGDGTRLSIL.

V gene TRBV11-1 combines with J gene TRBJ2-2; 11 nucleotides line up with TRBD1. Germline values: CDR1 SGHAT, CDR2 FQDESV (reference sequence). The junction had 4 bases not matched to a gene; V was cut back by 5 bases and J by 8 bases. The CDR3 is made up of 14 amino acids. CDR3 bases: TGTGCCAGCAGCCAGGACAGGGGGCAAGGGGAGCTGTTTTTT. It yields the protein CASSQDRGQGELFF.

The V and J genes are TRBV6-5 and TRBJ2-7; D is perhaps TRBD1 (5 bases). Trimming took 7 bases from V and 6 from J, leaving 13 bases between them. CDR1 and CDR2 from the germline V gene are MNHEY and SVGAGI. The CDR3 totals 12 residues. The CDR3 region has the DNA TGTGCCAGCAACGGCAGGGCCTCCGAGCAGTACTTC. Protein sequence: CASNGRASEQYF.

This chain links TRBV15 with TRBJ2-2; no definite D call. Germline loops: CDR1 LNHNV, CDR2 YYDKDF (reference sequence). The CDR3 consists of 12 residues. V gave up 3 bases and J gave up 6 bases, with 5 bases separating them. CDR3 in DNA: TGTGCCACCAGCAGTATCGCCGGGGAGCTGTTTTTT. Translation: CATSSIAGELFF. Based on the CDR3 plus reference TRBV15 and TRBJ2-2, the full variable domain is DAMVIQNPRYQVTQFGKPVTLSCSQTLNHNVMYWYQQKSSQAPKLLFHYYDKDFNNEADTPDNFQSRRPNTSFCFLDIRSPGLGDTAMYLCATSSIAGELFFGEGSRLTVL.

The CDR3 DNA is TGTGCCAGCAGCCCCCGGAGCGGGACAGGGCCCCAAGAGACCCAGTACTTC. Residues: CASSPRSGTGPQETQYF. V is TRBV11-2 and J is TRBJ2-5; 9 nucleotides match TRBD1. The length of the CDR3 is 17 residues. CDR1 is SGHAT and CDR2 is FQNNGV in the germline V gene. V lost 5 bases and J lost 1; bases outside the gene matches: 11.

CDR3 coding DNA: TGTGCCATCAGGGGGACTAGCGGGGATCAAGAGACCCAGTACTTC. As protein: CAIRGTSGDQETQYF. The rearrangement uses TRBV10-3 and TRBJ2-5; 13 bases map to TRBD2. The CDR3 extends over 15 amino acids. With 6 bases clipped from V and 2 bases from J, the junction kept 3 bases outside the gene matches. CDR1 and CDR2 from the germline V gene are ENHRY and SYGVKD.

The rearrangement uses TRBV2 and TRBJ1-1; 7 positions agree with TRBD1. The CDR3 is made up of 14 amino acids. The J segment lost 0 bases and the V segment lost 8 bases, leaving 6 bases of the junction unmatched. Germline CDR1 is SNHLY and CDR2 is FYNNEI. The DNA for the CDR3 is TGTGCCAGCCGGGACAGATTCATGAACACTGAAGCTTTCTTT. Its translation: CASRDRFMNTEAFF.

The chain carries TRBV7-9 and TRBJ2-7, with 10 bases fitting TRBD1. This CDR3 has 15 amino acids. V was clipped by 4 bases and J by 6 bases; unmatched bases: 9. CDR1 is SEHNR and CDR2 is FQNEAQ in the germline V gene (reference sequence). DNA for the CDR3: TGTGCCAGCAGCTCGTGGGACAGGGGAGTCGGCGAGCAGTACTTC. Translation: CASSSWDRGVGEQYF.